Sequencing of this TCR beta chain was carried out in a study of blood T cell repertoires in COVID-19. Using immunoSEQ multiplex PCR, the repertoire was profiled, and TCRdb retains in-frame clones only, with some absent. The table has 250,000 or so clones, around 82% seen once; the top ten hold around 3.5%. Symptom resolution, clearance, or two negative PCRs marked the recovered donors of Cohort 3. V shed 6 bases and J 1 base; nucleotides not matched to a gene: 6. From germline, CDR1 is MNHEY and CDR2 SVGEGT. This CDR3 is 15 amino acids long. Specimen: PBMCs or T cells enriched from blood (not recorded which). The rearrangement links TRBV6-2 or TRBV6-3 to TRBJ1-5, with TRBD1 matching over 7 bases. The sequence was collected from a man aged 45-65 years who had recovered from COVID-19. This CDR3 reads CASSRAGGSNQPQHF. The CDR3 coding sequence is TGTGCCAGCAGCCGTGCAGGGGGAAGCAATCAGCCCCAGCATTTT.